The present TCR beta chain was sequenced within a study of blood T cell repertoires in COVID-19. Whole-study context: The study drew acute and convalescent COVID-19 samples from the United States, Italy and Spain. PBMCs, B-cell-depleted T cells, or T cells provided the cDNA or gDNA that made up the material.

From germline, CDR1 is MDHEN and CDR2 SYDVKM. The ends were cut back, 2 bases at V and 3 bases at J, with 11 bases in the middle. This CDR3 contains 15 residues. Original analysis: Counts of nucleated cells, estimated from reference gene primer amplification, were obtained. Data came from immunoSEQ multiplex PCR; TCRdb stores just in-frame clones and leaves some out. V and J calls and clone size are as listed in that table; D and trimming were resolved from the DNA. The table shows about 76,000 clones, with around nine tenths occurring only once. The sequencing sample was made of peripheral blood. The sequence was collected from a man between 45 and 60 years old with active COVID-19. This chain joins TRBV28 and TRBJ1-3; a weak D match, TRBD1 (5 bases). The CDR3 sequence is CASSLQRDFGNTIYF. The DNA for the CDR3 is TGTGCCAGCAGTTTACAACGGGACTTTGGAAACACCATATATTTT.